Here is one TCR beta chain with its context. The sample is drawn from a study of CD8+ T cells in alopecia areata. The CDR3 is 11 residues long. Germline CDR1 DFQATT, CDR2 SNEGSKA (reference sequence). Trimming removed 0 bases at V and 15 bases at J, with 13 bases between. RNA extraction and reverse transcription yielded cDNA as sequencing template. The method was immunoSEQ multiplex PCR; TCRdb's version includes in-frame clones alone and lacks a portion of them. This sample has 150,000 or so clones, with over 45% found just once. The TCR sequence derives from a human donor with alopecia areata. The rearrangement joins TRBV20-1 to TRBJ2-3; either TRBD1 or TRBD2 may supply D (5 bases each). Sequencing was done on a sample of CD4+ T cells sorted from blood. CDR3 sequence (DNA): TGCAGTGCTAGAGATGCCCCCGGGACCTATTTT. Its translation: CSARDAPGTYF.